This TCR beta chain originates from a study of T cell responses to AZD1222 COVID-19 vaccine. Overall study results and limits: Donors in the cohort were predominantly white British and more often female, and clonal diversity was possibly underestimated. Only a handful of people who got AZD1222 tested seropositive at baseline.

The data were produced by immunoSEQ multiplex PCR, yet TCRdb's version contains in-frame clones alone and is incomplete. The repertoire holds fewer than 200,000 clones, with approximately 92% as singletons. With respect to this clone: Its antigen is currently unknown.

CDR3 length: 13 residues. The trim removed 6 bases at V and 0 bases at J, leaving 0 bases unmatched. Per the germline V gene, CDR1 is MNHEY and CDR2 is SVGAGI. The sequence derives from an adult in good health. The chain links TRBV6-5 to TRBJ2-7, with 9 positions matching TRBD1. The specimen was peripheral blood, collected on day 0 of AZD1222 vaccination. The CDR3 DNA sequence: TGTGCCAGCAGGACAGGGGGCTCCTACGAGCAGTACTTC. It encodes CASRTGGSYEQYF.